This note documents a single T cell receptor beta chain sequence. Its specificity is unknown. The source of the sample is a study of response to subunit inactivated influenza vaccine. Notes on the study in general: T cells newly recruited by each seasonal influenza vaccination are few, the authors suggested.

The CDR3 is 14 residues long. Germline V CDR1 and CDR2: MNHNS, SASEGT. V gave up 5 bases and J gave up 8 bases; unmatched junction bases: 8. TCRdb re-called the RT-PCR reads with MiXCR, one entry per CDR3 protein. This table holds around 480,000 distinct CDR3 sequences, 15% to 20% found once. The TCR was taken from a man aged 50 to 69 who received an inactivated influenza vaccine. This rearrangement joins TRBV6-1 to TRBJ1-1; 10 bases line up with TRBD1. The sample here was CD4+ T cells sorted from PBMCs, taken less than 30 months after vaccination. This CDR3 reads CASSLRQGAGEAFF. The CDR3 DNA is TGTGCCAGCAGTCTTCGACAGGGGGCCGGAGAAGCTTTCTTT.